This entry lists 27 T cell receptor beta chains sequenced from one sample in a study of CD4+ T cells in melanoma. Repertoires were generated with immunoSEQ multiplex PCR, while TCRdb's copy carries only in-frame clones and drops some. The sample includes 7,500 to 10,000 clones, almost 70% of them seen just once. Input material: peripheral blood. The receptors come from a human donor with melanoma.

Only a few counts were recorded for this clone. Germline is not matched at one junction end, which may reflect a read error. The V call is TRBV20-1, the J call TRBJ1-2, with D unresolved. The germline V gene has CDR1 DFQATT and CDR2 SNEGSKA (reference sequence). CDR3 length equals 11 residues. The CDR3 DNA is TGCAGTGCTAGAGTGGGTGGCAAGCGTTACTTC. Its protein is CSARVGGKRYF.

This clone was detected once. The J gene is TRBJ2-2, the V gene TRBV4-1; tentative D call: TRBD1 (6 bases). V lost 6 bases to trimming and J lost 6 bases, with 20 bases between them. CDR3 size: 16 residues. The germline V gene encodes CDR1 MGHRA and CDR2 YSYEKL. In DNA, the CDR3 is TGCGCCAGCAGTCCTCTACTCAGGGGTGGGGCCGGGGAGCTGTTTTTT. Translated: CASSPLLRGGAGELFF.

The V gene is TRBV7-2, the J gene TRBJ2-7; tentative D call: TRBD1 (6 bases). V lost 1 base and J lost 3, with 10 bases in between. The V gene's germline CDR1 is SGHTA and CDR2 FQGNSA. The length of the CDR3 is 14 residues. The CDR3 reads CASSLEHRVYEQYF. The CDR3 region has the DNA TGTGCCAGCAGCTTAGAACACAGGGTCTACGAGCAGTACTTC. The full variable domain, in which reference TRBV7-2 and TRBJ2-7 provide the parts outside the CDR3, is GAGVSQSPSNKVTEKGKDVELRCDPISGHTALYWYRQSLGQGLEFLIYFQGNSAPDKSGLPSDRFSAERTGGSVSTLTIQRTQQEDSAVYLCASSLEHRVYEQYFGPGTRLTVT.

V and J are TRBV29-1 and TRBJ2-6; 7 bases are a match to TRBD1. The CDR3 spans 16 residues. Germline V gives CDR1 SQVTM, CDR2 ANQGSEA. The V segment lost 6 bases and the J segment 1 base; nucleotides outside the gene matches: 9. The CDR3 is CSVRQGEESGANVLTF. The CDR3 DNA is TGCAGCGTCAGACAGGGAGAGGAATCTGGGGCCAACGTCCTGACTTTC.

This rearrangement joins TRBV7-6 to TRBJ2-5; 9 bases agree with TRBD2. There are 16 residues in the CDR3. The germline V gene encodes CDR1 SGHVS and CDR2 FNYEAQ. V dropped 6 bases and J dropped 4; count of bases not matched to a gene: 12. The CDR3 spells CASSQLGLAGGETQYF. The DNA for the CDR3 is TGTGCCAGCAGTCAGCTGGGACTAGCAGGGGGAGAGACCCAGTACTTC.

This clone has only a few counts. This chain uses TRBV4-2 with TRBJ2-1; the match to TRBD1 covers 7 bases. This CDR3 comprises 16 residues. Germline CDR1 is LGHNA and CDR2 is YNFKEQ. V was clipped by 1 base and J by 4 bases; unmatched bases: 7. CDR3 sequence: CASSQGAGQAYNEQFF. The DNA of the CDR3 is TGTGCCAGCAGCCAAGGGGCTGGACAGGCGTACAATGAGCAGTTCTTC.

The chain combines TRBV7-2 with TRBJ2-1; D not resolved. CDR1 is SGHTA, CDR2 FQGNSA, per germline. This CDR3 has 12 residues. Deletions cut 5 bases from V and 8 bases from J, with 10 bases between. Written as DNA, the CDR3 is TGTGCCAGCAGCCCCCGGGCTGATGAGCAGTTCTTC. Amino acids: CASSPRADEQFF.

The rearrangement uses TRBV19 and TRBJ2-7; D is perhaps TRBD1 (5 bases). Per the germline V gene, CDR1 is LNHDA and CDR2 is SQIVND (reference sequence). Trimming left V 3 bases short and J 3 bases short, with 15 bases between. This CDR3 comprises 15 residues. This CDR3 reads CASSMGQGPYYEQYF. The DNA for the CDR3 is TGTGCCAGTAGTATGGGCCAGGGTCCCTACTACGAGCAGTACTTC.

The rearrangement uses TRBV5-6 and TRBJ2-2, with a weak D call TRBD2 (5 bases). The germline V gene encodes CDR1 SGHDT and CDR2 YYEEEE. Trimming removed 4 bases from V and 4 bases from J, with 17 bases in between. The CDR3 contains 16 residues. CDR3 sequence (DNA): TGTGCCAGCAGCGCCGGACTCCGGGGTTTCACCGGGGAGCTGTTTTTT. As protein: CASSAGLRGFTGELFF.

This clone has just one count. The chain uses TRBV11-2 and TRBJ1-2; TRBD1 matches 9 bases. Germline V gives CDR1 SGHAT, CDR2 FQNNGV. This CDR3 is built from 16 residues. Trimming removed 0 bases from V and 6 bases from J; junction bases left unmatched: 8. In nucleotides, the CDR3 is TGTGCCAGCAGCTTAGATCGGGACAGGGATCTCCATGGCTACACCTTC. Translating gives CASSLDRDRDLHGYTF.

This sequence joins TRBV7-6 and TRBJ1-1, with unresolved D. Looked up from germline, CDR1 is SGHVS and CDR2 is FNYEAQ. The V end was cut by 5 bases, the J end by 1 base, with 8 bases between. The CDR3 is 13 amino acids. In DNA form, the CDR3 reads TGTGCCAGCAGCACCAAGGGGAACACTGAAGCTTTCTTT. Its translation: CASSTKGNTEAFF.

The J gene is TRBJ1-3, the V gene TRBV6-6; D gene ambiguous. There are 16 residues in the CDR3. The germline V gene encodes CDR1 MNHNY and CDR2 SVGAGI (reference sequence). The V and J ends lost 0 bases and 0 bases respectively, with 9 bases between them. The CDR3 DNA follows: TGTGCCAGCAGTTACTCGGCCGTCCGCTCTGGAAACACCATATATTTT. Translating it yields CASSYSAVRSGNTIYF.

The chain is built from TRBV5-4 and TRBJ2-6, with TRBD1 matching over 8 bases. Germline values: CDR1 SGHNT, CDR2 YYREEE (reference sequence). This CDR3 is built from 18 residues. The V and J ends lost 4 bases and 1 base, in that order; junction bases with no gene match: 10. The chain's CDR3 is CASSHHTGGMSGANVLTF. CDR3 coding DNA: TGTGCCAGCAGCCACCACACAGGGGGGATGTCTGGGGCCAACGTCCTGACTTTC.

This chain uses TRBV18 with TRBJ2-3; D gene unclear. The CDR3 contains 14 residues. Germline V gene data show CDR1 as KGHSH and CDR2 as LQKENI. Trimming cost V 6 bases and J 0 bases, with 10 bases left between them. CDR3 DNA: TGTGCCAGCTCGCAACAGACTAGCACAGATACGCAGTATTTT. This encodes CASSQQTSTDTQYF.

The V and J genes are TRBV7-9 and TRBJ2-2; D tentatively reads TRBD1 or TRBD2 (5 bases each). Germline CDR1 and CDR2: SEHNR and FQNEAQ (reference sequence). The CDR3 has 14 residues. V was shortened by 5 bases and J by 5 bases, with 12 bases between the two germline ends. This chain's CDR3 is CASSPPWGTGELFF. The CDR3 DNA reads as TGTGCCAGCAGCCCCCCGTGGGGGACCGGGGAGCTGTTTTTT.

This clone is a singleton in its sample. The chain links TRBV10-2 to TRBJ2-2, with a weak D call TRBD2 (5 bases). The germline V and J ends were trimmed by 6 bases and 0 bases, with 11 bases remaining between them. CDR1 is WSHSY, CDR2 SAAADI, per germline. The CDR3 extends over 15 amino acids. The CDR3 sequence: CASRERSANTGELFF. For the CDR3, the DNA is TGCGCCAGCAGGGAGCGGAGCGCGAACACCGGGGAGCTGTTTTTT.

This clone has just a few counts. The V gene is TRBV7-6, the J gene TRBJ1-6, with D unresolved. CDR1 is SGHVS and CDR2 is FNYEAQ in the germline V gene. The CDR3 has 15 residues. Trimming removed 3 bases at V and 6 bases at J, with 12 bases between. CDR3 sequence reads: CASSLNRATNSPLHF. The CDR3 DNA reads TGTGCCAGCAGCTTGAACCGGGCCACTAATTCACCCCTCCACTTT.

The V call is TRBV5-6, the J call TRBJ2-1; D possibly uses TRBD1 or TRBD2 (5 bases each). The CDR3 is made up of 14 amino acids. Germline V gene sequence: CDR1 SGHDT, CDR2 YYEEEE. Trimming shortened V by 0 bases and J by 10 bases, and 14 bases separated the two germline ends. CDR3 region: CASSLAGASREQFF. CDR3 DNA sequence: TGTGCCAGCAGCTTGGCCGGGGCGAGTAGGGAGCAGTTCTTC.

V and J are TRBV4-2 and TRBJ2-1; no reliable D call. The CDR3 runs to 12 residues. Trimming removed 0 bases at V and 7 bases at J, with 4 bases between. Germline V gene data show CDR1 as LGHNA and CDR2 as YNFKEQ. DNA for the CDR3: TGTGCCAGCAGCCAAGAGCTGAATGAGCAGTTCTTC. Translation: CASSQELNEQFF.

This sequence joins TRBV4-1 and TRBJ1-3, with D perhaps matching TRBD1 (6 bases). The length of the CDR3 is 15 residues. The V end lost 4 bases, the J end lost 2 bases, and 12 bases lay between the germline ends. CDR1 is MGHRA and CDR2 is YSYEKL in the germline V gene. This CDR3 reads CASSRRGQTGNTIYF. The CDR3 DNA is TGCGCCAGCAGCCGCAGGGGTCAGACTGGAAACACCATATATTTT.

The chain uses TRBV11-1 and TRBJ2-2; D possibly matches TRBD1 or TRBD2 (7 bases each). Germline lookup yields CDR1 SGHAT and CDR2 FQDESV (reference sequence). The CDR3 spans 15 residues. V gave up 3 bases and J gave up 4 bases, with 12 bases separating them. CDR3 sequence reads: CASSLTGRGTGELFF. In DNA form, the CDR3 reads TGTGCCAGCAGCTTGACAGGGAGGGGCACCGGGGAGCTGTTTTTT.

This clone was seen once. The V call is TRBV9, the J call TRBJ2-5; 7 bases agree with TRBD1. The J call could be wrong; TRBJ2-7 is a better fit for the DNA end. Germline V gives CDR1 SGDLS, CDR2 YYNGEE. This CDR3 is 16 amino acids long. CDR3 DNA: TGTGCCAGCAGCGCGTCGCCGGACAGGCCCTCCTACGAGCAGTACTTC. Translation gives CASSASPDRPSYEQYF.

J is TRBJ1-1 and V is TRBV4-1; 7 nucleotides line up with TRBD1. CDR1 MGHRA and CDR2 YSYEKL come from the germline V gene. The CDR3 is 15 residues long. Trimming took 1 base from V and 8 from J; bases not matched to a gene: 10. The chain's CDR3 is CASSQADRLSREAFF. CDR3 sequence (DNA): TGCGCCAGCAGCCAAGCGGACAGGCTTTCCAGGGAAGCTTTCTTT.

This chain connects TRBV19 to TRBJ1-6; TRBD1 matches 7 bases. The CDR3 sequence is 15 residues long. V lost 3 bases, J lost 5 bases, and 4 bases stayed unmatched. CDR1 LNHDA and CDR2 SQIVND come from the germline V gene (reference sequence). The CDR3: CASSMRRGNNSPLHF. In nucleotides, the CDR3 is TGTGCCAGTAGTATGCGCAGGGGGAATAATTCACCCCTCCACTTT. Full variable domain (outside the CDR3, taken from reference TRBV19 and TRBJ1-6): DGGITQSPKYLFRKEGQNVTLSCEQNLNHDAMYWYRQDPGQGLRLIYYSQIVNDFQKGDIAEGYSVSREKKESFPLTVTSAQKNPTAFYLCASSMRRGNNSPLHFGNGTRLTVT.

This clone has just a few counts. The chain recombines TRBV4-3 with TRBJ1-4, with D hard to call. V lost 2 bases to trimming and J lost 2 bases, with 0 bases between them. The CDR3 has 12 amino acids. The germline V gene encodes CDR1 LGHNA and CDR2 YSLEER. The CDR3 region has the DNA TGCGCCAGCAGCCAAACTAATGAAAAACTGTTTTTT. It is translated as CASSQTNEKLFF.

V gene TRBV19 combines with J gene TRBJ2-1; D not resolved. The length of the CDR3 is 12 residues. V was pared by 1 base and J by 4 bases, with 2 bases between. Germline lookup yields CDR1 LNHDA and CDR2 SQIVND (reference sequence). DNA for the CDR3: TGTGCCAGTAGTATAGGATACAATGAGCAGTTCTTC. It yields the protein CASSIGYNEQFF.

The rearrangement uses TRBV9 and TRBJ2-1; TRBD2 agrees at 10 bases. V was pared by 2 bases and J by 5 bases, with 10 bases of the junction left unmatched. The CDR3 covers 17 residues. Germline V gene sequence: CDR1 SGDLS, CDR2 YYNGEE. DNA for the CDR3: TGTGCCAGCAGCGTCAGCGGGGGGGATTCCCGTAACAATGAGCAGTTCTTC. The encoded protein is CASSVSGGDSRNNEQFF.